The TCR beta chain under discussion was sequenced for a study of vaccination effects on CD4 cells after COVID-19. Method: immunoSEQ multiplex PCR; TCRdb's copy keeps in-frame clones and lacks some. The sample consists of 64,000 or so clones, 78% of them appearing once. As regards this clone: Its cognate antigen is unknown.

The study, taken as a whole, reports: Just 1 of 255 vaccine-induced clones in healthy recipients was cross-reactive. Whether induced by infection or by vaccine, clones showed marked clonal contraction late after vaccination.

In the ViraFEST assay, antigen-specific CD4+ clonotypes were identified by expansion after peptide-pool stimulation. It was after approximately 11 days of culture that CD4+ T cells were isolated. Participants were given two doses of BNT162b2 or mRNA-1273 vaccine. Days 3 and 7 saw half the medium replaced with IL-2 medium. V was pared by 4 bases and J by 8 bases, with 7 bases of the junction left unmatched. This CDR3 has 14 residues. CDR1 LNHDA and CDR2 SQIVND come from the germline V gene (reference sequence). Sequences were derived from CD4+ T cells from PBMCs cultured with HCoV-OC43 spike peptides, sampled after COVID-19 vaccination. The subset was: HCoV-OC43 spike overlapping peptide pool stimulation. This rearrangement joins TRBV19 to TRBJ1-4; 7 positions match TRBD1. The sequence was obtained from a human donor who received a COVID-19 vaccine. As DNA, the CDR3 is TGTGCCAGTAGTAATCAGGGGGTTGGGGAAAAACTGTTTTTT. This gives the protein CASSNQGVGEKLFF.